A single sample gave rise to the 15 T cell receptor beta chains below, sequenced in a study of cytomegalovirus exposure and HLA in healthy donors. Repertoires were generated with immunoSEQ multiplex PCR, while TCRdb's copy carries only in-frame clones and drops some. This sample has 200,000 or so clones, with around four fifths found just once. Sequencing was performed on PBMCs. The source is a woman between 18 and 29 years old in good health and CMV-seronegative.

The rearrangement joins TRBV2 to TRBJ2-1; D is unresolved. CDR1 SNHLY and CDR2 FYNNEI come from the germline V gene. Trimming took off 3 bases at V and 10 bases at J, with 16 bases between the two ends. The CDR3 has 14 amino acids. CDR3 nucleotide sequence: TGTGCCAGCAGTGAGGGCCCCCGAGGTGACGAGCAGTTCTTC. Its protein product is CASSEGPRGDEQFF.

This clone came up a few times. The genes are TRBV25-1 and TRBJ1-2; D ambiguous. Germline assignment: CDR1 MGHDK and CDR2 SYGVNS. The CDR3 is 12 residues long. V lost 4 bases and J 2 bases, leaving 5 bases between the germline ends. The CDR3 is CASSASNYGYTF. The DNA for the CDR3 is TGTGCCAGCAGTGCCTCAAACTATGGCTACACCTTC.

The chain employs TRBV5-4 and TRBJ1-2; D not resolved. The CDR3 contains 14 residues. CDR1 is SGHNT and CDR2 is YYREEE in the germline V gene (reference sequence). V was clipped by 0 bases and J by 3 bases, with 9 bases between them. The CDR3 bases are TGTGCCAGCAGCTTGGACACCCCCTACTATGGCTACACCTTC. Its protein is CASSLDTPYYGYTF.

The V gene is TRBV7-2, the J gene TRBJ2-7, with TRBD2 as a possible D gene (5 bases). The germline V gene has CDR1 SGHTA and CDR2 FQGNSA. V was trimmed by 5 bases and J by 5 bases, leaving 10 bases between them. The CDR3 covers 12 residues. In DNA form, the CDR3 reads TGTGCCAGCAGCCCCCACGGGGACGAGCAGTACTTC. It translates to CASSPHGDEQYF.

The CDR3 DNA is TGCAGCGTTGAAACTGGGAGAGAGACCCAGTACTTC. Translating it yields CSVETGRETQYF. The chain joins TRBV29-1 to TRBJ2-5; possibly TRBD2 for D (5 bases). Germline values: CDR1 SQVTM, CDR2 ANQGSEA. There are 12 residues in the CDR3. V lost 2 bases, J lost 4 bases, and 8 bases lay in between. Together with reference TRBV29-1 and TRBJ2-5, the CDR3 gives the full variable domain: SAVISQKPSRDICQRGTSLTIQCQVDSQVTMMFWYRQQPGQSLTLIATANQGSEATYESGFVIDKFPISRPNLTFSTLTVSNMSPEDSSIYLCSVETGRETQYFGPGTRLLVL.

This clone was seen more than once but under ten times. The chain combines TRBV18 with TRBJ2-7; tentative D call: TRBD1 (5 bases). V was trimmed by 4 bases and J by 6 bases, leaving 22 bases between them. Germline V gene sequence: CDR1 KGHSH, CDR2 LQKENI. The CDR3 has 16 residues. The CDR3 bases are TGTGCCAGCTCACTGGCGGTTAGCAGGGCTAAGGGCGAGCAGTACTTC. Its protein product is CASSLAVSRAKGEQYF.

This sequence joins TRBV5-1 and TRBJ2-7; maybe TRBD2 (6 bases). Germline CDR1 SGHRS, CDR2 YFSETQ. CDR3 size: 13 residues. Trimming cost V 2 bases and J 6 bases, with 12 bases left between them. CDR3 DNA sequence: TGCGCCAGCAGCTTCTCCCCCGGGGGCGAGCAGTACTTC. It yields the protein CASSFSPGGEQYF.

The rearrangement joins TRBV28 to TRBJ1-2; 7 bases agree with TRBD1. Germline CDR1 is MDHEN and CDR2 is SYDVKM. This CDR3 region has 15 residues. The trim removed 3 bases at V and 4 bases at J, leaving 8 bases unmatched. CDR3 sequence reads: CASSLQGDSRYGYTF. CDR3 coding DNA: TGTGCCAGCAGTTTGCAGGGGGACAGCCGCTATGGCTACACCTTC.

The rearrangement uses TRBV6-1 and TRBJ2-7; D gene ambiguous. V lost 2 bases and J lost 6, with 5 bases in between. The CDR3 extends over 11 amino acids. CDR1 is MNHNS and CDR2 is SASEGT in the germline V gene. In DNA, the CDR3 is TGTGCCAGCAGTGAACTCCGCGAGCAGTACTTC. The encoded protein is CASSELREQYF.

The chain recombines TRBV5-1 with TRBJ2-3; a possible D gene is TRBD1 (6 bases). This CDR3 has 15 residues. Germline values: CDR1 SGHRS, CDR2 YFSETQ. The ends were cut back, 3 bases at V and 3 bases at J, with 14 bases in the middle. The CDR3 nucleotides are TGCGCCAGCAGCTCGGGACAACCATCTACAGATACGCAGTATTTT. It specifies CASSSGQPSTDTQYF.

This clone was recorded once. The V gene is TRBV5-1, the J gene TRBJ1-5; D remains unclear. Between the trimmed V and J ends, which lost 1 base and 0 bases, there was a span of 11 bases. Germline V gene data show CDR1 as SGHRS and CDR2 as YFSETQ. CDR3 length: 16 amino acids. The CDR3 loop reads CASSLYEVSSNQPQHF. The CDR3 nucleotides read TGCGCCAGCAGCTTGTATGAGGTGTCTAGCAATCAGCCCCAGCATTTT.

The chain couples TRBV29-1 to TRBJ2-3; D is perhaps TRBD1 (6 bases). The germline V and J ends were trimmed by 4 bases and 2 bases, with 10 bases remaining between them. Germline V gives CDR1 SQVTM, CDR2 ANQGSEA. The CDR3 runs 13 residues. The CDR3 DNA follows: TGCAGCGTTGGACAGGTTTACACAGATACGCAGTATTTT. Its protein product is CSVGQVYTDTQYF.

This clone appeared once. The V gene is TRBV18, the J gene TRBJ2-7, with TRBD1 matching 9 bases. CDR1 and CDR2 from the germline V gene are KGHSH and LQKENI. J gave up 2 bases and V 2 bases, and 10 bases lay outside the gene matches. The CDR3 loop spans 17 amino acids. The CDR3 bases are TGTGCCAGCTCACCAGATAGACCGGGACAGGGTACCTACGAGCAGTACTTC. Translating gives CASSPDRPGQGTYEQYF. The variable domain in full, completed from reference TRBV18 and TRBJ2-7, reads NAGVMQNPRHLVRRRGQEARLRCSPMKGHSHVYWYRQLPEEGLKFMVYLQKENIIDESGMPKERFSAEFPKEGPSILRIQQVVRGDSAAYFCASSPDRPGQGTYEQYFGPGTRLTVT.

The chain uses TRBV28 and TRBJ2-1; TRBD2 might be the D (5 bases). Trimming shortened V by 3 bases and J by 6 bases, and 12 bases separated the two germline ends. CDR3 length: 14 residues. Germline CDR1 and CDR2: MDHEN and SYDVKM. CDR3 bases: TGTGCCAGCAGTTTTCTTCGGGGTGGCAATGAGCAGTTCTTC. Translated, it gives CASSFLRGGNEQFF. The whole variable domain, filled in from reference TRBV28 and TRBJ2-1, reads DVKVTQSSRYLVKRTGEKVFLECVQDMDHENMFWYRQDPGLGLRLIYFSYDVKMKEKGDIPEGYSVSREKKERFSLILESASTNQTSMYLCASSFLRGGNEQFFGPGTRLTVL.

V usage is TRBV27 and J usage is TRBJ2-1; 10 bases match TRBD2. Trimming cost V 2 bases and J 7 bases; bases outside gene matches: 5. Germline V gene data show CDR1 as MNHEY and CDR2 as SMNVEV (reference sequence). The CDR3 extends over 15 amino acids. The CDR3 reads CASSLRWTSGNEQFF. DNA for the CDR3: TGTGCCAGCAGTTTACGTTGGACTAGCGGTAATGAGCAGTTCTTC.